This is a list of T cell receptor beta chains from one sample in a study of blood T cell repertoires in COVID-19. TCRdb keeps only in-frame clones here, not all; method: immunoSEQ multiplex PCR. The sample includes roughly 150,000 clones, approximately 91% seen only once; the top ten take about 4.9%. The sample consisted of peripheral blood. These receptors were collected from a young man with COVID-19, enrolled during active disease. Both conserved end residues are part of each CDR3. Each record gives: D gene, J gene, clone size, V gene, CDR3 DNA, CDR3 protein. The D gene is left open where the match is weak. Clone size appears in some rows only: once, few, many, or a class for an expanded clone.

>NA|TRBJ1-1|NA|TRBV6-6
TGTGCCAGCACCGAAGACCGGGACACTGAAGCTTTCTTT
CASTEDRDTEAFF
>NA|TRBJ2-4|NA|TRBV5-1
TGCGCCAGCAGCACCGAAGGACAACCTGAAAACATTCAGTACTTC
CASSTEGQPENIQYF
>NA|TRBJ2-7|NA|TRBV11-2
TGTGCCAGCAGCTTTGGTTTTTTAGAGTACGAGCAGTACTTC
CASSFGFLEYEQYF
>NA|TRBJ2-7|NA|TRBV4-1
TGCGCCAGCAGCCAAGGGGACAAGGGCGGTGGGGAGCAGTACTTC
CASSQGDKGGGEQYF
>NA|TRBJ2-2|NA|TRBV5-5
TGTGCCAGCAGCTTGTGGCGGAGCCGGGAGCTGTTTTTT
CASSLWRSRELFF
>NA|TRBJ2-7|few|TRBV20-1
TGCAGTGCTAGTAGTCCTACCTCCTACGAGCAGTACTTC
CSASSPTSYEQYF
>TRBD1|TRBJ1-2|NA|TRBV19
TGTGCCTCGACAGGGGCCTATGGCTACACCTTC
CASTGAYGYTF
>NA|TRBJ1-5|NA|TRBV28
TGTGCCAGCAGTTTACCCCCGAATCAGCCCCAGCATTTT
CASSLPPNQPQHF
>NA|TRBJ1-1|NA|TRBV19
TGTGCCAGTAGTATCTTTGGGGACTCTGAAGCTTTCTTT
CASSIFGDSEAFF
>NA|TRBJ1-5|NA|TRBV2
TGTGCCAGCAGGGCCGTAGGGGAAGGAGGCAATCAGCCCCAGCATTTT
CASRAVGEGGNQPQHF
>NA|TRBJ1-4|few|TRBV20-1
TGCAGTGCTAGTGCCGGGAGGGCGGATGAAAAACTGCTTTTT
CSASAGRADEKLLF
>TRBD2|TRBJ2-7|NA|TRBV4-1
TGCGCCAGCAGCCACCTTGAGCGGGAGGGTTCCTACGAGCAGTACTTC
CASSHLEREGSYEQYF
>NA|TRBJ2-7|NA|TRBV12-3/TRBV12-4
TGTGCCAGCAGTTATACAGGGAGGGACGAGCAGTACTTC
CASSYTGRDEQYF
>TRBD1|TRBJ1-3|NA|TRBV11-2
TGTGCCAGCAGCTTCCGACAGGGGCCTGGAAACACCATATATTTT
CASSFRQGPGNTIYF
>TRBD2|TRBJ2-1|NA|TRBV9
TGTGCCAGCAGCGGGACTAGCGGGAGGGGAGATGAGCAGTTCTTC
CASSGTSGRGDEQFF
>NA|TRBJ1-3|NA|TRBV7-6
TGTGCCAGCAGCGATTACAGGAGAAGCTCTGGAAACACCATATATTTT
CASSDYRRSSGNTIYF
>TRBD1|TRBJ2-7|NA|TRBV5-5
TGTGCCAGCAGCTTGGGGACAGGGGGCGCCTACGAGCAGTACTTC
CASSLGTGGAYEQYF